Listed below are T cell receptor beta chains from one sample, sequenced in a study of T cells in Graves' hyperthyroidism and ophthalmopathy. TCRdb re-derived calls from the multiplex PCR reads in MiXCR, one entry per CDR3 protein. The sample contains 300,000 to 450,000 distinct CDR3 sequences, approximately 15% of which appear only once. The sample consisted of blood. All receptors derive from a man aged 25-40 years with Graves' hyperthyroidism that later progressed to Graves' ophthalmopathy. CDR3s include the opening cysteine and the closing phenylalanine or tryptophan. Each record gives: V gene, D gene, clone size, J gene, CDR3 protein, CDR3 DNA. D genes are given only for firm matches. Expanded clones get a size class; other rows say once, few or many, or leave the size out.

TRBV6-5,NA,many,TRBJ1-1,CASSYSVSLTEAFF,TGTGCCAGCAGTTACTCTGTCAGCCTCACTGAAGCTTTCTTT
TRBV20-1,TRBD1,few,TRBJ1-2,CSALQDRVRYYGYTF,TGCAGTGCACTCCAAGACAGGGTCCGTTACTATGGCTACACCTTC
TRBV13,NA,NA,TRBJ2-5,CASSLESLQETQYF,TGTGCCAGCAGCTTAGAGTCACTCCAAGAGACCCAGTACTTC
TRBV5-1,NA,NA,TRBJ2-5,CASSLSGRPQETQYF,TGCGCCAGCAGCTTGTCGGGCCGGCCACAAGAGACCCAGTACTTC
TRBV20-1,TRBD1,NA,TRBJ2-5,CSARVRTGVTQYF,TGCAGTGCTAGAGTTCGGACAGGGGTGACCCAGTACTTC
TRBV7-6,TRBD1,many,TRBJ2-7,CASSRQGDYEQYF,TGTGCCAGCAGCCGACAGGGGGACTACGAGCAGTACTTC
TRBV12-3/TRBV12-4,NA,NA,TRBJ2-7,CASSLADGSYEQYF,TGTGCCAGCAGTTTAGCGGACGGCTCCTACGAGCAGTACTTC
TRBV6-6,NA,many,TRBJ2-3,CASSYGLRLGDTQYF,TGTGCCAGCAGTTACGGACTACGCCTGGGAGATACGCAGTATTTT
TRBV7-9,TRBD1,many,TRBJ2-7,CASSFDRVSYEQYF,TGTGCCAGCAGCTTTGACAGGGTCTCCTACGAGCAGTACTTC
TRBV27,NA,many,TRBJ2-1,CASTPGLALYNEQFF,TGTGCCAGCACCCCCGGGCTAGCCCTCTACAATGAGCAGTTCTTC
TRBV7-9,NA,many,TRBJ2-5,CASGRGHYQETQYF,TGTGCCAGCGGGCGAGGGCACTACCAAGAGACCCAGTACTTC
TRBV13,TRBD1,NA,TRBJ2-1,CASSGMGTGGKESYNEQFF,TGTGCCAGCAGCGGGATGGGGACAGGGGGAAAGGAGTCCTACAATGAGCAGTTCTTC
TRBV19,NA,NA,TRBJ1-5,CASSIVEGLGNQPQHF,TGTGCCAGTAGTATAGTAGAGGGGCTCGGCAATCAGCCCCAGCATTTT
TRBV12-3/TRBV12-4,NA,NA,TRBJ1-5,CASSFGGARNQPQHF,TGTGCCAGCAGTTTCGGGGGGGCACGCAATCAGCCCCAGCATTTT
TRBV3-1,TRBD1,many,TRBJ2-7,CASSMQGAFYEQYF,TGTGCCAGCAGCATGCAGGGGGCTTTTTACGAGCAGTACTTC
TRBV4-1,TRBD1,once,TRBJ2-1,CASSQGDRANNEQLF,TGCGCCAGCAGCCAGGGGGACAGGGCTAACAATGAGCAGCTCTTC
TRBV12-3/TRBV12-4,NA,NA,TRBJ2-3,CASSVGLGLTDTQYF,TGTGCCAGCAGTGTGGGGCTAGGTTTAACAGATACGCAGTATTTT
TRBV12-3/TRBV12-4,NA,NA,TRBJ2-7,CASSPQPRDGLREGEQYF,TGTGCCAGCAGCCCCCAACCCCGGGACGGACTACGAGAGGGTGAGCAGTACTTC
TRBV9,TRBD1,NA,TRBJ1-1,CASSVARGGSEAFF,TGTGCCAGCAGCGTAGCCAGGGGGGGTTCTGAAGCTTTCTTT
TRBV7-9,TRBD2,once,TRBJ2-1,CASSTLAGKNNEQFF,TGTGCCAGCAGCACACTAGCGGGGAAAAACAATGAGCAGTTCTTC
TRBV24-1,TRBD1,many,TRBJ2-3,CATKRQGSDTQYF,TGTGCCACCAAAAGACAGGGGTCAGATACGCAGTATTTT
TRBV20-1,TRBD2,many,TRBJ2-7,CSARRDYLSYEQYF,TGCAGTGCTAGAAGGGACTACCTTTCCTACGAGCAGTACTTC
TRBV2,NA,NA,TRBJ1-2,CASTGGEFYGYTF,TGTGCCAGCACGGGGGGAGAGTTCTATGGCTACACCTTC
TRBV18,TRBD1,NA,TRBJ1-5,CASSPGQGQPQHF,TGTGCCAGCTCACCGGGACAGGGGCAGCCCCAGCATTTT
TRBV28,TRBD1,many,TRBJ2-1,CASSFRGQAYNEQFF,TGTGCCAGCAGTTTCCGGGGACAGGCCTACAATGAGCAGTTCTTC
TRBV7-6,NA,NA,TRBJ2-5,CAGSLAIPGTSRETQYF,TGTGCCGGCAGCTTAGCGATCCCCGGGACAAGTAGAGAGACCCAGTACTTC
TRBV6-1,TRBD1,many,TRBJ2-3,CASSNKPGQGPDTQYF,TGTGCCAGCAGTAACAAACCGGGACAGGGACCAGATACGCAGTATTTT
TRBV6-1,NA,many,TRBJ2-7,CASSADGTSYEQYF,TGTGCCAGCAGTGCGGACGGTACATCCTACGAGCAGTACTTC
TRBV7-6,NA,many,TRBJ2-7,CASSLGGDIYEQYF,TGTGCCAGCAGCTTGGGCGGGGACATATACGAGCAGTACTTC
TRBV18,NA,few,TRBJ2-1,CASSTDRQRDYNEQFF,TGTGCCAGCTCAACCGACAGGCAGCGCGACTACAATGAGCAGTTCTTC
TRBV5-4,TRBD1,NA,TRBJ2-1,CASSSQGASLNEQFF,TGTGCCAGCAGCTCACAGGGGGCGTCACTCAATGAGCAGTTCTTC
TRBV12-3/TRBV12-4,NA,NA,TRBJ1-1,CASSPVGSEAFF,TGTGCCAGCAGTCCGGTGGGCTCTGAAGCTTTCTTT
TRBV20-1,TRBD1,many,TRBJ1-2,CSARDRGYYGYTF,TGCAGTGCCCGGGACAGGGGATACTATGGCTACACCTTC
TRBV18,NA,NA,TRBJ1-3,CASSPDLSSGNTIYF,TGTGCCAGCTCACCAGATTTATCCTCTGGAAACACCATATATTTT
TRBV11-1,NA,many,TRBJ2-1,CASSLAGRMDNEQFF,TGTGCCAGCAGCTTAGCTGGCAGGATGGACAATGAGCAGTTCTTC
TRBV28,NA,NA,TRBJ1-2,CTSSLDSYGYTF,TGTACCAGCAGTTTAGACAGCTATGGCTACACCTTC
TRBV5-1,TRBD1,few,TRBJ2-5,CASRQGVAQETQYF,TGCGCCAGCAGACAGGGGGTAGCCCAAGAGACCCAGTACTTC
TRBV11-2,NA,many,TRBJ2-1,CASSQLGHDYNEQFF,TGTGCCAGCAGCCAGTTAGGACACGACTACAATGAGCAGTTCTTC
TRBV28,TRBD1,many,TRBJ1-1,CASNLMDRGTEAFF,TGTGCCAGCAACCTGATGGACAGGGGCACTGAAGCTTTCTTT
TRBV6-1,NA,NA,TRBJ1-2,CASGPPGAYGYTF,TGTGCCAGCGGTCCCCCGGGAGCCTATGGCTACACCTTC
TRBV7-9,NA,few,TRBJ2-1,CASSAQGGGGEQFF,TGTGCCAGCAGCGCCCAGGGGGGTGGTGGTGAGCAGTTCTTC
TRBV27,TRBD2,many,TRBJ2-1,CASSLGLAGNEQFF,TGTGCCAGCAGTCTGGGACTAGCAGGCAATGAGCAGTTCTTC
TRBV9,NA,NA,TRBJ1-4,CASSVDSNEKLFF,TGTGCCAGCAGCGTAGACTCTAATGAAAAACTGTTTTTT
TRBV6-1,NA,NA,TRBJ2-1,CASSETYRANEQFF,TGTGCCAGCAGTGAAACCTACAGGGCAAATGAGCAGTTCTTC
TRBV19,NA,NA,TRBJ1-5,CASSMGFRGLTKVQPQHF,TGTGCCAGTAGTATGGGGTTCAGGGGCCTCACGAAGGTTCAGCCCCAGCATTTT
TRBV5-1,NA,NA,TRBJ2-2,CASSKTGSNTGELFF,TGCGCCAGCAGCAAGACAGGCTCGAACACCGGGGAGCTGTTTTTT
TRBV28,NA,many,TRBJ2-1,CASSLPTGRLGNEQFF,TGTGCCAGCAGTTTACCAACAGGCCGACTCGGGAATGAGCAGTTCTTC
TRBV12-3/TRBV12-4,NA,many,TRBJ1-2,CASVPAGGGYGYTF,TGTGCCAGCGTACCGGCGGGGGGCGGTTACGGCTACACCTTC
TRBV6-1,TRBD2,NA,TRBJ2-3,CASNPLAGGPGDTQYF,TGTGCCAGCAACCCACTAGCGGGGGGGCCTGGAGATACGCAGTATTTT
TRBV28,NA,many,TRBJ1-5,CASTGADQPQHF,TGTGCCAGCACTGGGGCGGATCAGCCCCAGCATTTT
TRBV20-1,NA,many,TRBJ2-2,CSASQGDTGELFF,TGCAGTGCTAGTCAGGGCGACACCGGGGAGCTGTTTTTT
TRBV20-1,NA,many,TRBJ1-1,CSARDLDTEAFF,TGCAGTGCTAGAGATTTGGACACTGAAGCTTTCTTT
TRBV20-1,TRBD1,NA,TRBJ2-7,CSAILGQEEEQYF,TGCAGTGCTATTTTGGGACAGGAGGAAGAGCAGTACTTC